Each of the 21 T cell receptor beta chains below was sequenced from the same sample in a study of lymphopenia after photon versus proton radiotherapy. Profiled with immunoSEQ multiplex PCR; TCRdb holds only in-frame clones, not every one. The sample holds 55,000 to 85,000 clones, under 95% seen once. This sample comprised peripheral blood, obtained from a patient treated with photon-based radiotherapy. The receptors shown here come from a woman aged 40 to 49 with cholangiocarcinoma.

The V and J genes are TRBV7-3 and TRBJ2-5; D assignment may be TRBD1 or TRBD2 (5 bases each). This CDR3 has 14 residues. Germline V CDR1 and CDR2: SGHTA, FQGTGA. Trimming shortened V by 6 bases and J by 3 bases, and 14 bases separated the two germline ends. The CDR3 nucleotides read TGTGCCAGCAGTTCCGGGACGAGGAAAGAGACCCAGTACTTC. It yields the protein CASSSGTRKETQYF. Using reference TRBV7-3 and TRBJ2-5 for the parts outside the CDR3, the full variable domain is GAGVSQTPSNKVTEKGKYVELRCDPISGHTALYWYRQSLGQGPEFLIYFQGTGAADDSGLPNDRFFAVRPEGSVSTLKIQRTERGDSAVYLCASSSGTRKETQYFGPGTRLLVL.

The chain recombines TRBV27 with TRBJ2-6; D is unclear. The CDR3 spans 16 residues. Germline CDR1 MNHEY, CDR2 SMNVEV (reference sequence). V lost 10 bases and J 0 bases, leaving 16 bases between the germline ends. The CDR3 region has the DNA TGTGCCATCCTCACCGGACGGAGCTCTGGGGCCAACGTCCTGACTTTC. Translation: CAILTGRSSGANVLTF.

This clone showed up just a few times. The genes are TRBV19 and TRBJ2-1; a possible D gene is TRBD2 (6 bases). The V gene's germline CDR1 is LNHDA and CDR2 SQIVND (reference sequence). Trimming cost V 4 bases and J 8 bases, with 12 bases left between them. The CDR3 consists of 13 residues. Written as DNA, the CDR3 is TGTGCCAGTAGTAATGGAGGGAGCGATGAGCAGTTCTTC. This sequence encodes CASSNGGSDEQFF.

This chain links TRBV2 with TRBJ2-5; the match to TRBD2 covers 9 bases. The trim removed 4 bases at V and 5 bases at J, leaving 2 bases unmatched. The CDR3 covers 13 residues. Germline V gene data show CDR1 as SNHLY and CDR2 as FYNNEI. The CDR3 coding sequence is TGTGCCAGCAGTGCTAGCGGGGAGGAGACCCAGTACTTC. Its translation: CASSASGEETQYF.

The chain links TRBV25-1 to TRBJ1-2; 9 bases are a match to TRBD1. J was trimmed by 4 bases and V by 5 bases; bases with no gene match: 11. Germline-derived CDR1 and CDR2 are MGHDK and SYGVNS. The CDR3 contains 16 residues. This chain's CDR3 is CASSSGTGSTIYGYTF. The DNA of the CDR3 is TGTGCCAGCAGTTCCGGGACAGGGTCAACTATCTATGGCTACACCTTC.

The chain links TRBV11-2 to TRBJ1-1, with 7 bases lining up with TRBD1. The germline V gene encodes CDR1 SGHAT and CDR2 FQNNGV. There are 15 residues in the CDR3. V shed 3 bases, J shed 5 bases, and the junction held 9 bases outside the gene matches. Here the CDR3 DNA reads TGTGCCAGCAGCTTGATCCCAGGGGGAAAGACTGAAGCTTTCTTT. Amino acid sequence: CASSLIPGGKTEAFF. The complete variable domain, with remaining parts taken from reference TRBV11-2 and TRBJ1-1, reads EAGVAQSPRYKIIEKRQSVAFWCNPISGHATLYWYQQILGQGPKLLIQFQNNGVVDDSQLPKDRFSAERLKGVDSTLKIQPAKLEDSAVYLCASSLIPGGKTEAFFGQGTRLTVV.

The genes are TRBV4-1 and TRBJ2-5; D might be TRBD1 or TRBD2, each matching 5 bases. CDR1 and CDR2 (germline): MGHRA, YSYEKL. There are 17 residues in the CDR3. Trimming removed 0 bases at V and 5 bases at J, with 19 bases between. The CDR3 bases are TGCGCCAGCAGCCAAGACCCCCCCGGGGACGGGTGGGAGACCCAGTACTTC. Its protein is CASSQDPPGDGWETQYF.

This chain links TRBV7-2 with TRBJ2-7, with D maybe TRBD2 (7 bases). CDR1 is SGHTA, CDR2 FQGNSA, per germline. V was cut by 5 bases and J by 2 bases, with 16 bases left in between. The CDR3 runs 15 residues. The CDR3 DNA reads TGTGCCAGCAGCGCGGGGGCGGGCCTAGCCTACGAGCAGTACTTC. Translated, it gives CASSAGAGLAYEQYF.

The count of this clone is one. The V call is TRBV27, the J call TRBJ1-2; the D is unclear. The CDR3 is 13 residues long. Germline V gives CDR1 MNHEY, CDR2 SMNVEV (reference sequence). Trimming removed 5 bases at V and 2 bases at J, with 9 bases between. The CDR3 sequence: CASSRGENYGYTF. The CDR3 DNA reads TGTGCCAGCAGTCGTGGGGAGAACTATGGCTACACCTTC.

The chain carries TRBV6-6 and TRBJ1-2; no definite D call. V lost 6 bases, J lost 8 bases, and 25 bases lay in between. The CDR3 is made up of 16 amino acids. Germline CDR1 MNHNY, CDR2 SVGAGI (reference sequence). CDR3 protein: CASSPPNPDLINGYTF. DNA of the CDR3: TGTGCCAGCAGCCCACCTAACCCGGACTTAATCAACGGCTACACCTTC.

The rearrangement uses TRBV5-1 and TRBJ2-7, with TRBD1 as a possible D gene (5 bases). This CDR3 is 17 amino acids long. The germline V gene has CDR1 SGHRS and CDR2 YFSETQ. Trimming pared 3 bases from V and 3 bases from J, leaving 22 bases between. The CDR3: CASSSPNTGTSYYEQYF. The CDR3 bases are TGCGCCAGCAGCTCACCGAACACAGGTACCTCTTACTACGAGCAGTACTTC.

A note on this clone: One junction end does not reproduce the germline sequence, and a read error may be involved. This CDR3 is CASSLDLVAGDLTYSYEQYF. CDR3 DNA sequence: TGTGCCAGCAGCCTAGATCTGGTGGCAGGGGACCTGACTTACTCCTACGAGCAGTACTTC. The genes are TRBV11-2 and TRBJ2-7; perhaps TRBD1 as D (6 bases). Per the germline V gene, CDR1 is SGHAT and CDR2 is FQNNGV. This CDR3 is 20 amino acids long.

This sequence joins TRBV5-1 and TRBJ1-2; tentatively, D is TRBD1 (5 bases). The germline CDR1 and CDR2 sequences are SGHRS and YFSETQ. The CDR3 has 14 amino acids. V was pared by 0 bases and J by 5 bases, with 11 bases between. The CDR3 loop reads CASSLADSSYGYTF. In DNA form, the CDR3 reads TGCGCCAGCAGCTTGGCCGACAGCTCATATGGCTACACCTTC.

The chain employs TRBV28 and TRBJ1-2; no clear D gene. The CDR3 runs to 14 residues. Trimming removed 5 bases from V and 0 bases from J, with 10 bases in between. The germline gives CDR1 MDHEN, CDR2 SYDVKM. The CDR3 reads CASSLSRSNYGYTF. CDR3 coding DNA: TGTGCCAGCAGTCTCAGCCGGTCTAACTATGGCTACACCTTC.

The chain recombines TRBV9 with TRBJ2-3; 8 nucleotides align to TRBD2. The trim removed 0 bases at V and 2 bases at J, leaving 8 bases unmatched. This CDR3 contains 17 residues. CDR1 and CDR2 (germline): SGDLS, YYNGEE. CDR3 sequence: CASSVAVREDLTDTQYF. The CDR3 coding sequence is TGTGCCAGCAGCGTAGCTGTGCGGGAGGACCTCACAGATACGCAGTATTTT.

J is TRBJ2-3 and V is TRBV10-1; 13 nucleotides agree with TRBD2. This CDR3 region has 19 residues. Germline CDR1 WNHNN, CDR2 SYGVQD (reference sequence). The V segment lost 6 bases and the J segment 3 bases; nucleotides outside the gene matches: 15. The CDR3 sequence is CASSSGTSGAWGPTDTQYF. DNA for the CDR3: TGCGCCAGCAGCAGCGGGACTAGCGGGGCCTGGGGACCAACAGATACGCAGTATTTT.

The genes are TRBV5-1 and TRBJ1-1; 8 positions agree with TRBD1. The junction had 6 bases not matched to a gene; V was cut back by 2 bases and J by 0 bases. The CDR3 has 16 residues. From germline, CDR1 is SGHRS and CDR2 YFSETQ. The CDR3 here is CASSFGQGRMNTEAFF. For the CDR3, the DNA is TGCGCCAGCAGCTTTGGACAGGGTCGGATGAACACTGAAGCTTTCTTT.

This rearrangement joins TRBV2 to TRBJ2-3, with D maybe TRBD2 (5 bases). CDR3 size: 13 residues. CDR1 is SNHLY and CDR2 is FYNNEI in the germline V gene. The ends were cut back, 6 bases at V and 3 bases at J, with 10 bases in the middle. This chain's CDR3 is CASSPTRTDTQYF. The CDR3 nucleotides read TGTGCCAGCAGCCCCACTAGAACAGATACGCAGTATTTT.

The rearrangement uses TRBV5-1 and TRBJ2-5; the match to TRBD2 covers 12 bases. CDR1 and CDR2 from the germline V gene are SGHRS and YFSETQ. CDR3 length equals 16 residues. The V gene end was trimmed by 2 bases and the J gene end by 5 bases; junction bases not matched to a gene: 7. CDR3 in DNA: TGCGCCAGCAGCTTTCCACTAGCGGGGGGAAGGGAGACCCAGTACTTC. This sequence encodes CASSFPLAGGRETQYF.

J is TRBJ1-1 and V is TRBV10-1; D unclear. The germline gives CDR1 WNHNN, CDR2 SYGVQD (reference sequence). Trimming shortened V by 0 bases and J by 6 bases, and 5 bases separated the two germline ends. The CDR3 consists of 12 residues. The CDR3 loop reads CASSESGSEAFF. The CDR3 bases are TGCGCCAGCAGTGAGTCGGGGTCTGAAGCTTTCTTT.

About this clone itself: Sequence at one end of the junction differs from germline and may be a read error. The CDR3 region is CSVDTGTYSYGQYF. Here the CDR3 DNA reads TGCAGCGTGGATACCGGGACTTACTCCTACGGGCAGTACTTC. The chain uses TRBV29-1 and TRBJ2-7; D possibly corresponds to TRBD2 (6 bases). The CDR3 length is 14 residues. Germline-derived CDR1 and CDR2 are SQVTM and ANQGSEA.